Sequencing of this T cell receptor beta chain was carried out in a study of memory CD4+ T cells and cytomegalovirus serostatus (dated by TCRdb to between 2018 and 2020). For the study in its entirety: A total of some 33 healthy Belgian adults, of whom 9 were CMV seropositive and roughly 25 were CMV seronegative, were included in the cohort. To replicate a published TCR-based CMV serostatus classifier, the researchers sequenced the CD4+ memory TCRbeta repertoires of a Belgian cohort whose cytomegalovirus serostatus was known. Beyond this particular receptor, the publication reports: Only CD4+CD45RO+ memory cells were sequenced, in contrast to the original study, in which naive and memory CD4+ and CD8+ populations were covered. The results were interpreted as suggesting that the CMV-associated TCR signature is largely present in the CD4+ memory repertoire. For predicting CMV serostatus, the median bootstrapped AUC was about 0.95 using the original framework and roughly 0.91 using a US-trained random forest. The original-framework classifier achieved a median bootstrapped AUC of approximately 0.96 with a 95% CI of 0.76-1.00 on the Belgian cohort. Of over 150 previously reported CMV-associated TCRbeta sequences, around 70 appeared in the CD4+ memory repertoires, each in one to five individuals.

Single viable CD3+CD4+CD8-CD45RO+ cells were sorted as memory CD4+ T cells on a FACSAria II. CMV serostatus was determined with a Roche Elecsys assay detecting serum IgG against CMV pp150, pp28, p38 and p52. Following thawing, total CD4+ T cells were enriched through positive selection using CD4 magnetic microbeads. The samples came from a separate study whose specific focus was interrogating the CD4+ T cell memory repertoire. Peripheral blood mononuclear cells were isolated and cryopreserved following standard operating procedures; serum was stored at -80 °C. Staining used CD3-PerCP (BW264/56), CD4-APC (RPA-T4), CD45RO-PE (UCHT1) and CD8-Pacific Orange (3B5) antibodies, with Sytox blue excluding non-viable cells. The Quick-DNA Microprep Kit was used to extract genomic DNA from the sorted cells. Amplification of TCRbeta DNA was done with the immunoSEQ hsTCRbeta kit, following the protocol from the manufacturer. TCRbeta libraries were sequenced on an Illumina MiSeq instrument. Processing in the source paper ran as follows. After out-of-frame sequences were removed, around 2,200,000 distinct TCRbeta sequences remained, averaging around 61,000 per individual. Each individual was scored using the number of around 180 previously reported CMV-associated TCRbeta sequences that the individual carried and the total number of productive distinct TCRbeta sequences. A beta-binomial model was reimplemented in Python, and random forests from scikit-learn, run with default parameters, were trained on data from the US cohort. Classifier performance on the Belgian cohort was reported as the median AUC with percentile confidence intervals calculated over 10,000 bootstrap iterations. TCRdb provides this immuneACCESS table in a form limited to in-frame rearrangements. Some clones are lacking; in checked studies, under half of them reflect an unresolved V gene, and why the rest are absent is not known. V and J calls and clone size are copied from that table; D and trimming were computed from the DNA. The sample has just under 95,000 clones on record, 80% of them singletons. The top ten hold less than 4% of the sample.

A note on this clone: Its antigen target is currently unknown. No quality values exist for individual bases; no much larger clone is one base distant.

V is clipped by 6 bases and J by 6 bases, and the sequence between their germline boundaries is 15 bases long. CDR3 length: 14 amino acids, cysteine to phenylalanine. Of the read, only the CDR3 DNA is kept; its 42 bases are in frame from base 1. In the germline V gene, CDR1 corresponds to SNHLY and CDR2 to FYNNEI. The clonotype originates from an adult in good health and CMV-seropositive. The V and J segments used are TRBV2 and TRBJ2-1; TRBD1 is a possible D gene, resting on 6 matching bases. The source material was memory CD4+ T cells from blood. The DNA sequence reads TGTGCCAGCAGAAGGGGTAGAGGGGGCAATGAGCAGTTCTTC. Its amino acids are CASRRGRGGNEQFF.